This T cell receptor beta chain was recovered during a study of blood T cells in healthy people across ages. Primed by a sample-barcoded 5' primer and a J-beta primer mix, a second PCR proceeded for 7 to 11 cycles. TCRdb re-called the 5' RACE reads with MiXCR, one entry per CDR3 protein. The profile covers hundreds of thousands of distinct CDR3 sequences, with roughly 44% appearing a single time and roughly 18% taken by the ten largest. In the case of this clonotype: The antigen is unknown.

Peripheral blood was drawn, approximately 9.7 milliliters per donor. Trimming took 8 bases from V and 4 from J, leaving 20 bases between them. This CDR3 has 15 residues. Germline CDR1 LGHDT, CDR2 YNNKEL (reference sequence). General study findings and limits: Observed TCR beta diversity per million T cells went down as age went up. This fall followed a roughly linear course with age.

Sequences were obtained from blood. The rearrangement joins TRBV3-1 to TRBJ1-2; D might be TRBD1 (5 bases). This receptor was obtained from a man between 60 and 75 years old in good health. The CDR3 loop is CASPPRRDSFYGYTF. The CDR3 nucleotides read TGTGCCAGCCCACCGAGGCGAGACAGTTTCTATGGCTACACCTTC.